This section outlines one T cell receptor (beta chain) sequence together with its context. Trimming left V 3 bases short and J 4 bases short, with 14 bases between. The CDR3 extends over 15 amino acids. CDR1 SGHTA and CDR2 FQGNSA come from the germline V gene. These data are taken from a study of blood T cell repertoires in COVID-19. Study-wide background: Spain, Italy and the United States supplied samples that represented acute and convalescent COVID-19. PBMCs, B-cell-depleted T cells, or T cells were the source of the cDNA or gDNA that made up the material.

Source study methods: Scientists estimated how many nucleated cells there were by amplifying reference gene primers. The data were produced by immunoSEQ multiplex PCR, yet TCRdb's version contains in-frame clones alone and is incomplete. Clonal size and the V and J genes are those of that table, whereas D and trimming came from the DNA. The sample includes roughly 200,000 clones, 85% to 90% of them seen just once. Sequenced: peripheral blood. This sequence was found in a man between 60 and 75 years old with acute or convalescent COVID-19. The rearrangement joins TRBV7-2 to TRBJ2-3, with D possibly matching TRBD2 (7 bases). In DNA form, the CDR3 reads TGTGCCAGCAGCTTTGGAGGGGGGGCATCAGATACGCAGTATTTT. As protein: CASSFGGGASDTQYF. Variable domain in full (rest from reference TRBV7-2 and TRBJ2-3): GAGVSQSPSNKVTEKGKDVELRCDPISGHTALYWYRQSLGQGLEFLIYFQGNSAPDKSGLPSDRFSAERTGGSVSTLTIQRTQQEDSAVYLCASSFGGGASDTQYFGPGTRLTVL.